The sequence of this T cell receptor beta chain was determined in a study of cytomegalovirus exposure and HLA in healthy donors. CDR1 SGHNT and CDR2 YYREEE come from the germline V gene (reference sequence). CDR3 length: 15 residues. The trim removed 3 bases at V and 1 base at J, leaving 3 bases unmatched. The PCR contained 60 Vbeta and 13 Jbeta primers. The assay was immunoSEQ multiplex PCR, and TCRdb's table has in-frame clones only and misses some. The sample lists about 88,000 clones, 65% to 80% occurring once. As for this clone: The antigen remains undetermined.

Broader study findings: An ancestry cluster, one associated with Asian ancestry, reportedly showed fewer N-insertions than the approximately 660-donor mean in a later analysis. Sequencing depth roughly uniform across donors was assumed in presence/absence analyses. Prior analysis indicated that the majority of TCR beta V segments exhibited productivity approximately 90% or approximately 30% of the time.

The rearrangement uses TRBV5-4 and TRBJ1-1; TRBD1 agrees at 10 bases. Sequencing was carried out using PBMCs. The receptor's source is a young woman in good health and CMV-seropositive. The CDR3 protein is CASSWGTGANTEAFF. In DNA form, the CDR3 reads TGTGCCAGCAGCTGGGGGACAGGGGCGAACACTGAAGCTTTCTTT. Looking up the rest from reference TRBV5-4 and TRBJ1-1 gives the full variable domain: ETGVTQSPTHLIKTRGQQVTLRCSSQSGHNTVSWYQQALGQGPQFIFQYYREEENGRGNFPPRFSGLQFPNYSSELNVNALELDDSALYLCASSWGTGANTEAFFGQGTRLTVV.